This T cell receptor beta chain was recovered during a study of blood T cell repertoires in COVID-19. TCRdb keeps only in-frame clones here, not all; method: immunoSEQ multiplex PCR. The sample includes about 190,000 clones, roughly nine tenths of them seen just once. V lost 5 bases, J lost 4 bases, and 7 bases stayed unmatched. CDR1 and CDR2 (germline): MDHEN, SYDVKM. This CDR3 region has 15 residues. This receptor was obtained from a man aged 25-45 years with acute or convalescent COVID-19. Sequences were obtained from peripheral blood. This chain connects TRBV28 to TRBJ1-5; 8 positions match TRBD1. CDR3: CASSKGQGLNQPQHF. In nucleotides, the CDR3 is TGTGCCAGCAGTAAAGGACAGGGTCTAAATCAGCCCCAGCATTTT. The full variable domain, in which reference TRBV28 and TRBJ1-5 provide the parts outside the CDR3, is DVKVTQSSRYLVKRTGEKVFLECVQDMDHENMFWYRQDPGLGLRLIYFSYDVKMKEKGDIPEGYSVSREKKERFSLILESASTNQTSMYLCASSKGQGLNQPQHFGDGTRLSIL.